This T cell receptor (beta chain) was sequenced during a study of OX40 agonist ivuxolimab in advanced cancers. Using immunoSEQ multiplex PCR, the repertoire was profiled, and TCRdb retains in-frame clones only, with some absent. The sample shows under 85,000 clones, approximately 78% of them seen only once. CDR3 length: 13 amino acids. The V gene lost 2 bases and the J gene lost 1 base, with 5 bases spanning the gap. Germline V CDR1 and CDR2: MNHEY, SVGAGI. The chain combines TRBV6-5 with TRBJ1-1, with D uncertain. This receptor was obtained from an adult with an advanced solid tumor such as melanoma, head and neck, liver or kidney cancer. Sample: CD4+ or CD8+ T cells sorted from blood, taken in a trial of the OX40 agonist ivuxolimab. This CDR3 is CASSYDGNTEAFF. CDR3 nucleotide sequence: TGTGCCAGCAGTTACGACGGGAACACTGAAGCTTTCTTT.